The 23 T cell receptor beta chains below were found in one sample sequenced in a study of identical twins (TCRdb year 2016). Receptor libraries were prepared by 5' RACE. Data came from an Illumina HiSeq 2000. TCRdb trimmed the raw reads at Q25, called clones with MiXCR and kept productive beta chains. Every distinct CDR3 protein forms one entry, paired with its most common genes and DNA. This sample comprises around 570,000 distinct CDR3 sequences, 9.5% to 10% of them detected only once. 2.5% to 3.5% of the sample lies in the top ten. This sample also belongs to another study, concerning yellow fever vaccine responses in identical twins.

Sequencing input: PBMCs. Receptor source: a woman aged 18-29 years in good health.

This clonotype has ten or more counts. The J gene is TRBJ2-1, the V gene TRBV4-1, with D perhaps being TRBD1 or TRBD2 (5 bases each). The CDR3 runs to 16 residues. Trimming removed 4 bases from V and 3 bases from J, with 16 bases in between. Germline-derived CDR1 and CDR2 are MGHRA and YSYEKL. In nucleotides, the CDR3 is TGCGCCAGCAGCCCAGACCGGGACCTGATCTACAATGAGCAGTTCTTC. This gives the protein CASSPDRDLIYNEQFF.

This clonotype was detected ten times or more. The chain joins TRBV29-1 to TRBJ2-1, with TRBD1 as a possible D gene (5 bases). Germline CDR1 and CDR2: SQVTM and ANQGSEA. The CDR3 is 14 amino acids. The ends were cut back, 4 bases at V and 3 bases at J, with 13 bases in the middle. CDR3 residues: CSVGSPRVYNEQFF. In nucleotides, the CDR3 is TGCAGCGTTGGGAGCCCCAGGGTCTACAATGAGCAGTTCTTC.

The chain uses TRBV11-1 and TRBJ2-7, with 10 bases that match TRBD1. Trimming at V came to 5 bases and at J to 5 bases, leaving 18 bases not matched to a gene. The CDR3 runs to 18 residues. Germline-derived CDR1 and CDR2 are SGHAT and FQDESV (reference sequence). Here the CDR3 reads CASSEPDLSGTGDHEQYF. The CDR3 region has the DNA TGTGCCAGCAGCGAGCCCGACCTCTCCGGGACAGGGGACCACGAGCAGTACTTC.

This clonotype has ten or more counts. This sequence joins TRBV10-3 and TRBJ2-7, with 14 bases that match TRBD2. The V and J ends lost 2 bases and 3 bases, in that order; junction bases with no gene match: 3. This CDR3 comprises 16 residues. Germline CDR1 reads ENHRY; CDR2 reads SYGVKD. CDR3 sequence: CAISETGTSGGYEQYF. The CDR3 coding sequence is TGTGCCATCAGTGAGACCGGGACTAGCGGGGGCTACGAGCAGTACTTC.

The V call is TRBV28, the J call TRBJ1-2; perhaps TRBD1 as D (5 bases). This CDR3 has 14 residues. Germline-derived CDR1 and CDR2 are MDHEN and SYDVKM. V lost 2 bases and J 8 bases, leaving 15 bases between the germline ends. CDR3 coding DNA: TGTGCCAGCAGTTTAGAATCTGGGGCGGGAGGCTACACCTTC. This gives the protein CASSLESGAGGYTF.

Many counts were recorded for this clonotype. The chain links TRBV5-1 to TRBJ2-7, with 9 bases aligning to TRBD2. The CDR3 sequence is 14 residues long. Trimming took 1 base from V and 3 from J; bases not matched to a gene: 2. CDR1 and CDR2 from the germline V gene are SGHRS and YFSETQ. CDR3 in DNA: TGCGCCAGCAGCTTGAGTAGCGGGAGCTACGAGCAGTACTTC. This translates into CASSLSSGSYEQYF. Together with reference TRBV5-1 and TRBJ2-7, the CDR3 gives the full variable domain: KAGVTQTPRYLIKTRGQQVTLSCSPISGHRSVSWYQQTPGQGLQFLFEYFSETQRNKGNFPGRFSGRQFSNSRSEMNVSTLELGDSALYLCASSLSSGSYEQYFGPGTRLTVT.

In its sample, this clonotype was seen a few times. The chain carries TRBV11-2 and TRBJ2-1; 7 bases are a match to TRBD2. The CDR3 totals 15 residues. J was trimmed by 3 bases and V by 5 bases; bases with no gene match: 7. Germline V gene sequence: CDR1 SGHAT, CDR2 FQNNGV. This chain's CDR3 is CASSPPSGGYNEQFF. CDR3 nucleotide sequence: TGTGCCAGCAGCCCACCCTCGGGGGGCTACAATGAGCAGTTCTTC.

This clonotype was observed a handful of times. This sequence joins TRBV6-2 or TRBV6-3 and TRBJ2-3; TRBD1 matches 12 bases. The CDR3 contains 18 residues. Unmatched junction bases numbered 6, after V lost 0 bases and J lost 2 bases. In germline, CDR1 is MNHEY, CDR2 SVGEGT. CDR3 region: CASSYSRDRGLNTDTQYF. CDR3 nucleotides: TGTGCCAGCAGTTACTCCCGGGACAGGGGGCTCAACACAGATACGCAGTATTTT.

This clonotype has a count of ten or more. The chain combines TRBV10-3 with TRBJ2-7; 8 bases align to TRBD2. Germline V lookup: CDR1 ENHRY, CDR2 SYGVKD. J gave up 6 bases and V 3 bases, and 13 bases lay outside the gene matches. The CDR3 runs to 16 residues. The CDR3 sequence: CAISDLRGGGPSEQYF. The DNA for the CDR3 is TGTGCCATCAGTGATCTCAGGGGCGGGGGGCCGAGCGAGCAGTACTTC.

This clonotype has just a few counts. J is TRBJ2-7 and V is TRBV28; TRBD2 matches at 8 bases. This CDR3 spans 17 amino acids. V lost 2 bases to trimming and J lost 2 bases; unmatched junction nucleotides: 11. The V gene's germline CDR1 is MDHEN and CDR2 SYDVKM. CDR3 residues: CASSLGVLAVSAYEQYF. For the CDR3, the DNA is TGTGCCAGCAGTTTAGGGGTACTAGCGGTTTCTGCCTACGAGCAGTACTTC.

The chain carries TRBV5-1 and TRBJ2-5, with TRBD2 identical over 13 bases. The CDR3 is made up of 20 amino acids. The V gene's germline CDR1 is SGHRS and CDR2 YFSETQ. J gave up 0 bases and V 0 bases, and 11 bases lay outside the gene matches. The CDR3 region is CASSLEVVGTSGTYQETQYF. The CDR3 nucleotides read TGCGCCAGCAGCTTGGAGGTGGTGGGGACTAGCGGGACCTACCAAGAGACCCAGTACTTC.

This clonotype appeared many times. The J gene is TRBJ2-1, the V gene TRBV9, with a tentative D call TRBD1 (5 bases). The germline V gene encodes CDR1 SGDLS and CDR2 YYNGEE. The CDR3 spans 13 residues. V was trimmed by 2 bases and J by 3 bases, leaving 6 bases between them. CDR3 amino acids: CASSVDSYNEQFF. The CDR3 DNA sequence: TGTGCCAGCAGCGTTGACAGCTACAATGAGCAGTTCTTC.

The rearrangement joins TRBV6-5 to TRBJ2-2; 9 bases align to TRBD1. The CDR3 has 18 residues. V shed 0 bases and J 4 bases; nucleotides not matched to a gene: 9. Germline V CDR1 and CDR2: MNHEY, SVGAGI. CDR3 nucleotide sequence: TGTGCCAGCAGTTACTCGAACTCACAGGGGGCCGGCACCGGGGAGCTGTTTTTT. Translation: CASSYSNSQGAGTGELFF.

This clonotype was observed a few times. The genes are TRBV7-9 and TRBJ2-7; 9 bases are a match to TRBD1. CDR1 SEHNR and CDR2 FQNEAQ come from the germline V gene (reference sequence). This CDR3 contains 15 residues. J was trimmed by 5 bases and V by 3 bases; bases with no gene match: 8. CDR3 protein: CASSLTGQGQNEQYF. The CDR3 DNA reads as TGTGCCAGCAGCTTGACGGGACAGGGACAGAACGAGCAGTACTTC.

This clonotype appeared a few times. The chain is built from TRBV20-1 and TRBJ2-1; D perhaps matches TRBD1 (5 bases). This CDR3 contains 14 residues. The ends were cut back, 0 bases at V and 6 bases at J, with 12 bases in the middle. The germline CDR1 and CDR2 sequences are DFQATT and SNEGSKA (reference sequence). CDR3 sequence: CSARDVAGFNEQFF. The DNA of the CDR3 is TGCAGTGCTAGAGATGTGGCAGGGTTCAATGAGCAGTTCTTC.

The sample holds a few counts of this clonotype. The chain employs TRBV6-2 or TRBV6-3 and TRBJ2-5; 7 bases agree with TRBD1. Looked up from germline, CDR1 is MNHEY and CDR2 is SVGEGT. The CDR3 runs to 15 residues. V shed 8 bases, J shed 5 bases, and the junction held 14 bases outside the gene matches. The CDR3 nucleotides are TGTGCCAGCGGTACGAGTGAGACAGGGTTGGAGACCCAGTACTTC. Amino acid sequence: CASGTSETGLETQYF.

This clonotype was seen many times. The chain links TRBV12-3 or TRBV12-4 to TRBJ1-1, with 10 bases lining up with TRBD1. V shed 3 bases, J shed 6 bases, and the junction held 7 bases outside the gene matches. The CDR3 runs to 15 residues. CDR3 sequence: CASSLRQGATAEAFF. CDR3 sequence (DNA): TGTGCCAGCAGTTTGAGACAGGGGGCTACCGCTGAAGCTTTCTTT.

In this sample, this clonotype turned up a few times. This chain links TRBV27 with TRBJ2-7; 9 nucleotides agree with TRBD1. Trimming at V came to 1 base and at J to 3 bases, leaving 4 bases not matched to a gene. Germline V gives CDR1 MNHEY, CDR2 SMNVEV (reference sequence). CDR3 length equals 15 residues. The CDR3 sequence is CASSLLGTGIYEQYF. DNA for the CDR3: TGTGCCAGCAGTTTATTGGGGACAGGGATCTACGAGCAGTACTTC.

This sequence joins TRBV10-1 and TRBJ2-7; TRBD1 is a possible D gene (5 bases). This CDR3 region has 11 residues. CDR1 is WNHNN, CDR2 SYGVQD, per germline (reference sequence). Between the trimmed V and J ends, which lost 10 bases and 4 bases, there was a span of 11 bases. The CDR3 DNA is TGCGCCACCCCCCAGGGTTACGAGCAGTACTTC. Translating it yields CATPQGYEQYF.

Only a few counts were recorded for this clonotype. V and J are TRBV7-2 and TRBJ2-7, with a possible D match to TRBD1 (5 bases). V shed 5 bases and J shed 4 bases, with 15 bases lying between them. Looked up from germline, CDR1 is SGHTA and CDR2 is FQGNSA. The CDR3 spans 14 residues. DNA of the CDR3: TGTGCCAGCAGCCCCCTTTTGGGGCCGTACGAGCAGTACTTC. It is translated as CASSPLLGPYEQYF.

This clonotype was detected ten times or more. The genes are TRBV12-3 or TRBV12-4 and TRBJ1-5; no definite D call. The CDR3 is 13 residues long. V dropped 3 bases and J dropped 2 bases, with 5 bases sitting between them. As DNA, the CDR3 is TGTGCCAGCAGTTTTTCTGGCAATCAGCCCCAGCATTTT. This translates into CASSFSGNQPQHF.

This clonotype was observed a handful of times. The V and J genes are TRBV20-1 and TRBJ2-3, with 10 positions matching TRBD2. The CDR3 loop spans 15 amino acids. The V and J ends lost 3 bases and 5 bases, in that order; junction bases with no gene match: 8. Germline loops: CDR1 DFQATT, CDR2 SNEGSKA (reference sequence). For the CDR3, the DNA is TGCAGTGCTAGTTCCAGCGGGGGGGCTGGAGATACGCAGTATTTT. This encodes CSASSSGGAGDTQYF.

The chain employs TRBV6-1 and TRBJ2-2, with D possibly being TRBD2 (5 bases). This CDR3 region has 14 residues. The V end was cut by 5 bases, the J end by 7 bases, with 14 bases between. The germline CDR1 and CDR2 sequences are MNHNS and SASEGT. CDR3 DNA: TGTGCCAGCAGTATCACCGGGGATCGCGGGGAGCTGTTTTTT. This codes for CASSITGDRGELFF.